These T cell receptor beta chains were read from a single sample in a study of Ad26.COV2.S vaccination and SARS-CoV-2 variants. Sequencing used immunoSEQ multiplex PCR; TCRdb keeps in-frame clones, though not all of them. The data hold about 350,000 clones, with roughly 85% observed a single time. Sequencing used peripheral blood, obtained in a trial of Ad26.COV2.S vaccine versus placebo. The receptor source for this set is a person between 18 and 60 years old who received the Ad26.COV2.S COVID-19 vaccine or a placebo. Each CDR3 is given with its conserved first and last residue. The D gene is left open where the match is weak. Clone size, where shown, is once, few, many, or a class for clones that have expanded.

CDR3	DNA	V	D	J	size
CASSLDGLGQPQHF	TGCGCCAGCAGCTTGGATGGTCTAGGGCAGCCCCAGCATTTT	TRBV5-1	-	TRBJ1-5	-
CASSPSGDTQYF	TGTGCCAGCAGCCCCTCGGGGGATACGCAGTATTTT	TRBV3-1/TRBV3-2	-	TRBJ2-3	-
CASSSKYNEQFF	TGTGCCAGCAGCTCAAAATACAATGAGCAGTTCTTC	TRBV11-3	-	TRBJ2-1	-
CASSLDRVGQETQYF	TGCGCCAGCAGCTTGGACAGGGTTGGGCAAGAGACCCAGTACTTC	TRBV5-1	-	TRBJ2-5	-
CASSYMLQGANYGYTF	TGTGCCAGCAGTTACATGTTACAGGGAGCTAACTATGGCTACACCTTC	TRBV6-5	-	TRBJ1-2	-
CASSLKVAGGNEQFF	TGTGCCAGCAGCTTAAAGGTAGCGGGGGGTAATGAGCAGTTCTTC	TRBV7-8	TRBD2	TRBJ2-1	-
CASSLDGGVTDTQYF	TGTGCCAGCAGCTTGGATGGGGGCGTCACAGATACGCAGTATTTT	TRBV5-4	-	TRBJ2-3	once
CASSEARSAYEQYF	TGTGCCAGCAGTGAAGCGCGTTCAGCCTACGAGCAGTACTTC	TRBV2	-	TRBJ2-7	few
CASSQMDRSSGKTGELFF	TGTGCCAGCAGCCAAATGGATCGTTCTAGCGGGAAGACCGGGGAGCTGTTTTTT	TRBV3-1/TRBV3-2	TRBD2	TRBJ2-2	-
CASKGGSGNTIYF	TGTGCCTCCAAGGGGGGTTCTGGAAACACCATATATTTT	TRBV2	-	TRBJ1-3	-
CASRDDRVVQYF	TGTGCCAGCAGAGATGACAGGGTGGTGCAGTATTTT	TRBV2	TRBD1	TRBJ2-3	-
CASSYVRAGRGITDTQYF	TGTGCCAGCAGTTACGTACGGGCAGGGCGGGGTATCACAGATACGCAGTATTTT	TRBV6-2/TRBV6-3	-	TRBJ2-3	-
CATRVQGTNEKLFF	TGTGCCACCAGAGTACAGGGAACTAATGAAAAACTGTTTTTT	TRBV15	-	TRBJ1-4	once
CASSGDRAHSGNTIYF	TGTGCCAGCAGCGGCGACAGGGCCCACTCTGGAAACACCATATATTTT	TRBV14	TRBD1	TRBJ1-3	-
CASRTGSNEQYF	TGTGCCAGCAGGACAGGGTCGAACGAGCAGTACTTC	TRBV27	TRBD1	TRBJ2-7	-
CASSYSGETQYF	TGTGCCAGCAGTTACTCAGGAGAGACCCAGTACTTC	TRBV6-2/TRBV6-3	-	TRBJ2-5	-
CASTRGETQYF	TGTGCCAGCACCCGGGGGGAGACCCAGTACTTC	TRBV5-4	-	TRBJ2-5	-
CASSPTGNTEAFF	TGTGCCAGCTCACCAACAGGGAACACTGAAGCTTTCTTT	TRBV18	-	TRBJ1-1	once
CASSQGTTRGPDTQYF	TGCGCCAGCAGCCAAGGAACAACTCGAGGCCCAGATACGCAGTATTTT	TRBV4-3	-	TRBJ2-3	-
CASSQVGATGELFF	TGCGCCAGCAGCCAAGTGGGAGCAACCGGGGAGCTGTTTTTT	TRBV5-1	-	TRBJ2-2	-
CASSEALGTGYGNEQFF	TGTGCCAGCAGTGAAGCGCTTGGGACAGGGTACGGCAATGAGCAGTTCTTC	TRBV6-1	TRBD1	TRBJ2-1	-
CASSLQGNIQYF	TGTGCCAGCAGTTTACAGGGGAACATTCAGTACTTC	TRBV13	TRBD1	TRBJ2-4	-
CASRSGFGASNSPLHF	TGTGCCAGCAGGAGCGGATTCGGGGCCAGCAATTCACCCCTCCACTTT	TRBV3-1/TRBV3-2	-	TRBJ1-6	-
CAISELEADTQYF	TGTGCCATCAGTGAGCTAGAGGCAGATACGCAGTATTTT	TRBV10-3	-	TRBJ2-3	-
CASSYLGARTGELFF	TGTGCCAGCAGTTACTTAGGGGCTCGCACCGGGGAGCTGTTTTTT	TRBV6-2/TRBV6-3	-	TRBJ2-2	-
CASSGDRGLETQYF	TGTGCCAGCAGCGGCGACAGGGGGCTCGAGACCCAGTACTTC	TRBV9	TRBD1	TRBJ2-5	-
CASSHQSRPGNTIYF	TGTGCCAGCAGCCATCAATCCCGCCCTGGAAACACCATATATTTT	TRBV3-1/TRBV3-2	-	TRBJ1-3	-
CASSFARQSEQFF	TGTGCCAGCAGCTTCGCGCGACAGAGTGAGCAGTTCTTC	TRBV11-2	-	TRBJ2-1	-
CASSAKYTGELFF	TGTGCCAGCAGTGCCAAGTACACCGGGGAGCTGTTTTTT	TRBV2	-	TRBJ2-2	-
CASSSNSGGINEQFF	TGTGCCAGCTCCTCGAATAGCGGGGGGATCAATGAGCAGTTCTTC	TRBV18	TRBD2	TRBJ2-1	-
CATIPGTGCEQYF	TGTGCCACAATTCCCGGGACAGGGTGCGAGCAGTACTTC	TRBV6-4	TRBD1	TRBJ2-7	few
CASSGSYVGPNTGELFF	TGTGCCAGCAGCGGATCTTACGTAGGACCGAACACCGGGGAGCTGTTTTTT	TRBV9	-	TRBJ2-2	-
CASSLAFSTDTQYF	TGTGCCAGCAGCTTAGCCTTCAGCACAGATACGCAGTATTTT	TRBV7-2	-	TRBJ2-3	-
CATGTGHGSYVGTDTQYF	TGTGCCACCGGCACAGGTCATGGATCATACGTCGGCACAGATACGCAGTATTTT	TRBV24-1	-	TRBJ2-3	-
CASSTVVGGTEAFF	TGCGCCAGTTCGACAGTGGTTGGGGGCACTGAAGCTTTCTTT	TRBV10-1	-	TRBJ1-1	once
CASSLGGDQPQHF	TGCGCCAGCAGCTTGGGAGGGGACCAGCCCCAGCATTTT	TRBV5-1	-	TRBJ1-5	few
CASSQGGVSGYNEQFF	TGTGCCAGCAGCCAAGGAGGGGTTTCAGGGTACAATGAGCAGTTCTTC	TRBV3-1/TRBV3-2	-	TRBJ2-1	-
CSATTGSQETQYF	TGCAGCGCCACCACAGGTTCTCAAGAGACCCAGTACTTC	TRBV29-1	-	TRBJ2-5	-
CSVEGVLMNTEAFF	TGCAGCGTTGAGGGGGTCCTAATGAACACTGAAGCTTTCTTT	TRBV29-1	-	TRBJ1-1	-
CASSDPQETQYF	TGCGCCAGCAGCGACCCCCAAGAGACCCAGTACTTC	TRBV5-1	-	TRBJ2-5	-
CASRWQETQYF	TGTGCCAGCAGATGGCAAGAGACCCAGTACTTC	TRBV2	-	TRBJ2-5	-
CASSFLGLAGDTQYF	TGTGCCAGCAGTTTTTTGGGACTAGCGGGAGATACGCAGTATTTT	TRBV28	TRBD2	TRBJ2-3	few
CASSKGQGAATGELFF	TGTGCCAGTAGTAAGGGACAGGGGGCGGCCACCGGGGAGCTGTTTTTT	TRBV19	TRBD1	TRBJ2-2	once
CASSYPLTGRGISYEQYF	TGTGCCAGCAGTTACCCGTTAACAGGGAGGGGAATCTCCTACGAGCAGTACTTC	TRBV6-2/TRBV6-3	-	TRBJ2-7	-
CASSLLRNTGELFF	TGTGCCAGCAGCTTGCTGCGAAACACCGGGGAGCTGTTTTTT	TRBV11-2	-	TRBJ2-2	-
CASSFQGRYEQYF	TGTGCCAGCAGCTTCCAGGGACGGTACGAGCAGTACTTC	TRBV14	-	TRBJ2-7	-
CASSRTGFYEQYF	TGTGCCAGCAGCCGGACAGGGTTCTACGAGCAGTACTTC	TRBV5-6	TRBD1	TRBJ2-7	-
CASSSSKGGTWTSLGELFF	TGTGCCAGCAGCTCTTCGAAAGGCGGTACATGGACTAGCCTCGGGGAGCTGTTTTTT	TRBV7-9	TRBD2	TRBJ2-2	-
CSVVGGGRSYNEQFF	TGCAGCGTTGTGGGGGGCGGGAGATCCTACAATGAGCAGTTCTTC	TRBV29-1	-	TRBJ2-1	-